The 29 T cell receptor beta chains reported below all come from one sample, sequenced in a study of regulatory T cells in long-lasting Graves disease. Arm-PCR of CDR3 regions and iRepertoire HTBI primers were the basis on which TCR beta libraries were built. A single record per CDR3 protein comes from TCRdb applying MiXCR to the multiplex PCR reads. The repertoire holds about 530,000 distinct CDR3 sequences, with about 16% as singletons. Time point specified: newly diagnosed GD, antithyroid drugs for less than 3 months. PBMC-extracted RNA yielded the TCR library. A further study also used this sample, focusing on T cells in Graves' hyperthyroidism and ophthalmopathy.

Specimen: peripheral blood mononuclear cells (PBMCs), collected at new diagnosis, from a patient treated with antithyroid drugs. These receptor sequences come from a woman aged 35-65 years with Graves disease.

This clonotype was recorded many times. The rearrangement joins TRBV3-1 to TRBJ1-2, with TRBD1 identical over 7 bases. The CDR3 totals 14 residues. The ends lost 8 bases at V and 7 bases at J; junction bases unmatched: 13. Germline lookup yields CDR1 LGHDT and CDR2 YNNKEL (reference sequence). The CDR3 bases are TGTGCCAGCGCCTCAGGGACAGTCCTTCGTGGCTACACCTTC. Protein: CASASGTVLRGYTF.

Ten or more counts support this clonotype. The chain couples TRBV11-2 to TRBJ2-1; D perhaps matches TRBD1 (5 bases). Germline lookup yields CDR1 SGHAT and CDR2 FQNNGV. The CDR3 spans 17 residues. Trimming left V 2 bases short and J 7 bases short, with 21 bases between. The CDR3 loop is CASSLPSEWGSGNEQFF. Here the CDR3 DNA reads TGTGCCAGCAGCTTACCATCCGAGTGGGGCTCAGGGAATGAGCAGTTCTTC.

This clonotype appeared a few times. This CDR3 reads CSVTGQAGRGYTF. The CDR3 nucleotides are TGCAGCGTTACCGGACAGGCCGGACGTGGCTACACCTTC. The genes are TRBV29-1 and TRBJ1-2; TRBD1 aligns across 7 bases. This CDR3 is built from 13 residues. Germline V lookup: CDR1 SQVTM, CDR2 ANQGSEA. The junction had 10 bases not matched to a gene; V was cut back by 5 bases and J by 7 bases.

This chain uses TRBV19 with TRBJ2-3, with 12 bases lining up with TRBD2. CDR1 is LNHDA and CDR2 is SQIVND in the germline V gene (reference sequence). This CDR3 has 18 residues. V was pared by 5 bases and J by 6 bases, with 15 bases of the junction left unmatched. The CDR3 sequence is CASSAVLLAGGVGDTQYF. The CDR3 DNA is TGTGCCAGTAGTGCCGTCCTACTAGCGGGGGGTGTTGGCGATACGCAGTATTTT. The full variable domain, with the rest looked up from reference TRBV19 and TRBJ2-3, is DGGITQSPKYLFRKEGQNVTLSCEQNLNHDAMYWYRQDPGQGLRLIYYSQIVNDFQKGDIAEGYSVSREKKESFPLTVTSAQKNPTAFYLCASSAVLLAGGVGDTQYFGPGTRLTVL.

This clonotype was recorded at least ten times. The CDR3 DNA is TGCGCCAGCAGCCGAGGGGATAGCAATCAGCCCCAGCATTTT. Encoded protein: CASSRGDSNQPQHF. The chain links TRBV5-1 to TRBJ1-5; TRBD1 is a possible D gene (5 bases). CDR1 SGHRS and CDR2 YFSETQ come from the germline V gene. Trimming left V 4 bases short and J 0 bases short, with 8 bases between. This CDR3 comprises 14 residues. The complete variable domain, with remaining parts taken from reference TRBV5-1 and TRBJ1-5, reads KAGVTQTPRYLIKTRGQQVTLSCSPISGHRSVSWYQQTPGQGLQFLFEYFSETQRNKGNFPGRFSGRQFSNSRSEMNVSTLELGDSALYLCASSRGDSNQPQHFGDGTRLSIL.

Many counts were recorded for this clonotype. CDR3 in amino acids: CASSRDLYTQYF. CDR3 bases: TGTGCCAGCAGCCGGGACTTATATACGCAGTATTTT. V and J are TRBV11-2 and TRBJ2-3; a possible D gene is TRBD2 (6 bases). Trimming stripped 5 bases from V and 7 bases from J, with 10 bases between. Germline CDR1 reads SGHAT; CDR2 reads FQNNGV. This CDR3 has 12 residues.

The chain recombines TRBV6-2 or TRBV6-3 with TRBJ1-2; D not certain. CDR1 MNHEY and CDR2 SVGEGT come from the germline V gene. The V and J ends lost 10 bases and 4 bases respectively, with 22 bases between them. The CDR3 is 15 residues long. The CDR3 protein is CATRAGIAGPYGYTF. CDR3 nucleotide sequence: TGTGCCACAAGGGCGGGGATCGCAGGCCCCTATGGCTACACCTTC.

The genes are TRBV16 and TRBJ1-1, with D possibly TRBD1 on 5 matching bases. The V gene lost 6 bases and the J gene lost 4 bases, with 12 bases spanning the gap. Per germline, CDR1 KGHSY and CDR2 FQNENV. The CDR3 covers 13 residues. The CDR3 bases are TGTGCCAGCAGTGCAGGGTCCGGCACTGAAGCTTTCTTT. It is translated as CASSAGSGTEAFF.

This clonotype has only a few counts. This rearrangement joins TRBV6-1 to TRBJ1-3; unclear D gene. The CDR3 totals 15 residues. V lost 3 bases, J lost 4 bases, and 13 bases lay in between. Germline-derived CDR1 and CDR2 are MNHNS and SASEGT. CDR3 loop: CASSDPHVSGNTIYF. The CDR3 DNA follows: TGTGCCAGCAGTGACCCCCACGTCTCCGGAAACACCATATATTTT.

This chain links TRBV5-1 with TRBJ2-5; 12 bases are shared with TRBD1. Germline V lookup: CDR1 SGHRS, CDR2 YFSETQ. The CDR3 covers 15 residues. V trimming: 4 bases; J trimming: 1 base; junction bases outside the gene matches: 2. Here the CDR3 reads CASSQGQGAQETQYF. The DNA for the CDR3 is TGCGCCAGCAGCCAGGGACAGGGGGCCCAAGAGACCCAGTACTTC.

The DNA of the CDR3 is TGTGCCAGCACCACGAGGACAGGGGTGGGCGAGCAGTACTTC. The encoded protein is CASTTRTGVGEQYF. The rearrangement joins TRBV7-2 to TRBJ2-7; 9 bases map to TRBD1. Germline CDR1 reads SGHTA; CDR2 reads FQGNSA. Losses at the gene ends were 7 bases for V and 6 bases for J; bases not matched to a gene: 10. This CDR3 contains 14 residues.

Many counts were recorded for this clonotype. CDR3 DNA: TGTGCCTCCCGCCCTACAGACAGCAGTCATGGAGGCTACACCTTC. Translation gives CASRPTDSSHGGYTF. This chain links TRBV10-3 with TRBJ1-2; D might be TRBD1 (5 bases). The CDR3 has 15 residues. Trimming removed 11 bases from V and 8 bases from J, with 27 bases in between. CDR1 and CDR2 from the germline V gene are ENHRY and SYGVKD.

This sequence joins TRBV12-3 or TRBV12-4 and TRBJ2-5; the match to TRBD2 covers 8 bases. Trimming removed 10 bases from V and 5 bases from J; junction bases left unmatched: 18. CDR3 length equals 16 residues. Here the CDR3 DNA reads TGTGCCACCCCCCGGCGGGGGGACCGGTATGGGGAGACCCAGTACTTC. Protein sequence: CATPRRGDRYGETQYF.

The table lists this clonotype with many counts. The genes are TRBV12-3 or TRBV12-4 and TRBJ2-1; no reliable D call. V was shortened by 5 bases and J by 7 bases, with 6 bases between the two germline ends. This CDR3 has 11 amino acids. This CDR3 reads CASSVSNEQFF. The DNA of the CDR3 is TGTGCCAGCAGTGTCTCTAATGAGCAGTTCTTC.

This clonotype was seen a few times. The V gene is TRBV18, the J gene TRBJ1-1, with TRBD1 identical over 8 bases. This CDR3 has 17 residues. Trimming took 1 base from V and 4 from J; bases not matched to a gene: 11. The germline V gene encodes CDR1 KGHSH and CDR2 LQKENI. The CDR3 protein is CASSPLGWTGPTTEAFF. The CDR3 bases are TGTGCCAGCTCACCACTGGGATGGACAGGGCCAACCACTGAAGCTTTCTTT.

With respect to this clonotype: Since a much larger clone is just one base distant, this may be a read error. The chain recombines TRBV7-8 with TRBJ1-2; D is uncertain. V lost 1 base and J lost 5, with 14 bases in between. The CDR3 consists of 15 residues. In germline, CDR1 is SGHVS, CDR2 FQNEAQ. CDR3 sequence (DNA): TGTGCCAGCAGCTTAGAAGTGGGTCAGGCATATGGCTACACCTTC. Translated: CASSLEVGQAYGYTF.

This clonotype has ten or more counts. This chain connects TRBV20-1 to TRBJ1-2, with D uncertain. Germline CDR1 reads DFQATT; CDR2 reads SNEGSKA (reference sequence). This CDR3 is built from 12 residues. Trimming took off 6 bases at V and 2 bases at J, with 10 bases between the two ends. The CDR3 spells CSARPLNYGYTF. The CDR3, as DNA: TGCAGTGCGCGCCCGCTGAACTATGGCTACACCTTC.

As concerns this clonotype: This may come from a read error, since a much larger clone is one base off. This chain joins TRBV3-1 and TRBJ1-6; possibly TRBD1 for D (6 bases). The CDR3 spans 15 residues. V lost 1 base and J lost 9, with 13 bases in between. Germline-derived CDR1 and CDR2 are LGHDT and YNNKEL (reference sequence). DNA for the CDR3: TGTGCCAGCAGCCAAGTACAGGGTGAGAGTTCACCCCTCCACTTT. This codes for CASSQVQGESSPLHF.

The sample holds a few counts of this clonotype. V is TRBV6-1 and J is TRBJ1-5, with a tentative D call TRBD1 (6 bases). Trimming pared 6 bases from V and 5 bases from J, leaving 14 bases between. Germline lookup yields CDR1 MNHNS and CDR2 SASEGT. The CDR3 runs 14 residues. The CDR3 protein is CASRRQAAHQPQHF. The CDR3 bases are TGTGCCAGCAGGAGACAGGCCGCCCATCAGCCCCAGCATTTT.

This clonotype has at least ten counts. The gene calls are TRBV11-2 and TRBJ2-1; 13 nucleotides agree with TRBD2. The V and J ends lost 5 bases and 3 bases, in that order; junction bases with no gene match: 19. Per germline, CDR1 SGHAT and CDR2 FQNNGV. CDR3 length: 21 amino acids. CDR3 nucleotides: TGTGCCAGCAGCCTACGCCCCGTGATAACTAGCGGGGGGGCCATCTACAATGAGCAGTTCTTC. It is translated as CASSLRPVITSGGAIYNEQFF. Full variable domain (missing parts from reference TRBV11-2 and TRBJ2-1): EAGVAQSPRYKIIEKRQSVAFWCNPISGHATLYWYQQILGQGPKLLIQFQNNGVVDDSQLPKDRFSAERLKGVDSTLKIQPAKLEDSAVYLCASSLRPVITSGGAIYNEQFFGPGTRLTVL.

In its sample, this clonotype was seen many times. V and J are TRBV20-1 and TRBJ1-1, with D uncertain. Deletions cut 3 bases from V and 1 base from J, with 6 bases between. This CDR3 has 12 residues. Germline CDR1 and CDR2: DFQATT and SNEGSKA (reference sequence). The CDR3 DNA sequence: TGCAGTGCTAGTGAATCGAACACTGAAGCTTTCTTT. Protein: CSASESNTEAFF.

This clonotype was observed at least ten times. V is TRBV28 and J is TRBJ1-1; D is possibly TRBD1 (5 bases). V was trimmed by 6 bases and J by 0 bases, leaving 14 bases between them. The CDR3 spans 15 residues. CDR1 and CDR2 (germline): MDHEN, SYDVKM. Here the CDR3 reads CASRGVPLMNTEAFF. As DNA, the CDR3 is TGTGCCAGCAGGGGGGTTCCTCTCATGAACACTGAAGCTTTCTTT.

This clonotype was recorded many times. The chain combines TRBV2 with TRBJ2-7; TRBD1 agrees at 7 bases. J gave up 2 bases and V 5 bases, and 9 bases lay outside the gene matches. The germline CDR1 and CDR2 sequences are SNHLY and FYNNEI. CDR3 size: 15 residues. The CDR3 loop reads CASSWTGEGTYEQYF. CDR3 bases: TGTGCCAGCAGTTGGACAGGAGAAGGCACCTACGAGCAGTACTTC.

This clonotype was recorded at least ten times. CDR3 coding DNA: TGTGCCAGCAGCTTAGCGGGGGCCCCCTCCAATGAGCAGTTCTTC. Translation gives CASSLAGAPSNEQFF. V is TRBV11-2 and J is TRBJ2-1; TRBD1 or TRBD2 may be the D gene (6 bases each). There are 15 residues in the CDR3. V was pared by 1 base and J by 6 bases, with 13 bases between. Germline CDR1 reads SGHAT; CDR2 reads FQNNGV.

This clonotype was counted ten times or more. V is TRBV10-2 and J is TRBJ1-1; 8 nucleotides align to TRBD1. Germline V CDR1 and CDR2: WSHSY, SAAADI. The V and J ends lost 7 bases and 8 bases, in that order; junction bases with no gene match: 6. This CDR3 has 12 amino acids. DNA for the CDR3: TGCGCCAGCATTCGGGCAGGGGGCGAAGCTTTCTTT. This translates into CASIRAGGEAFF.

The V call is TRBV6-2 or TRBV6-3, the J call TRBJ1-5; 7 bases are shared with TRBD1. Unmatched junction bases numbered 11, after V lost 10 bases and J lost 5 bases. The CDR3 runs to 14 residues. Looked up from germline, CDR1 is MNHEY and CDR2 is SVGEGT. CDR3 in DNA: TGTGCCACCGGGACTCTCCAGGGGGATCAGCCCCAGCATTTT. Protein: CATGTLQGDQPQHF.

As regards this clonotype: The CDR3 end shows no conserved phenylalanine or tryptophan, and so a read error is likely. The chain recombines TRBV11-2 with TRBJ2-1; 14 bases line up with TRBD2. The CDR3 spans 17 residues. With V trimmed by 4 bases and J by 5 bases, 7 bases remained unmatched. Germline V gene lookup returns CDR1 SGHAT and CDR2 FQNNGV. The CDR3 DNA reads TGTGCCAGCAGCTCAAGACTAGCGGGGGGGGTCCACAATGAGCAGTTCCTC. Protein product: CASSSRLAGGVHNEQFL.

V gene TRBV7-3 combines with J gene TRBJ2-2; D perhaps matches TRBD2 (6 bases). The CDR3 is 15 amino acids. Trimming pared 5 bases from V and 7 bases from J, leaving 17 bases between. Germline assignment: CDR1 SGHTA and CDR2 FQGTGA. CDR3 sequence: CASSPSWAGSGELFF. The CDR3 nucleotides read TGTGCCAGCAGCCCCTCTTGGGCGGGGAGCGGGGAGCTGTTTTTT.

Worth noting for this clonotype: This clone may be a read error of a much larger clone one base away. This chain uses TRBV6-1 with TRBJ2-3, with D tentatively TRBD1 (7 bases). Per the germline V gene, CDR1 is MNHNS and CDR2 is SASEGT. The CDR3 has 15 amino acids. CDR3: CAGSEGGGSIDTQYF. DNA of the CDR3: TGTGCCGGCAGTGAAGGAGGGGGCAGTATAGATACGCAGTATTTT.